These 24 T cell receptor beta chains came from one sample sequenced in a study of T cell responses to AZD1222 COVID-19 vaccine. Clones were sequenced by immunoSEQ multiplex PCR, and TCRdb holds only the in-frame ones, with some missing. The data show some 180,000 clones, around 90% seen once. The specimen comprised peripheral blood, sampled on day 0 of AZD1222 vaccination. These TCRs come from an adult in good health.

This clone was seen only once. The chain combines TRBV6-6 with TRBJ2-1; 7 nucleotides agree with TRBD2. The trim removed 2 bases at V and 7 bases at J, leaving 5 bases unmatched. From germline, CDR1 is MNHNY and CDR2 SVGAGI (reference sequence). CDR3 length equals 14 residues. The CDR3 sequence: CASSYPVGGNEQFF. CDR3 sequence (DNA): TGTGCCAGCAGTTACCCCGTGGGGGGGAATGAGCAGTTCTTC.

In this sample, this clone turned up a few times. The CDR3 bases are TGTGCCAGCAGCTCGGGACAGGGGGGGGACTATGGCTACACCTTC. It codes for CASSSGQGGDYGYTF. The chain carries TRBV7-8 and TRBJ1-2, with 11 bases aligning to TRBD1. The trim removed 4 bases at V and 3 bases at J, leaving 4 bases unmatched. Germline CDR1 reads SGHVS; CDR2 reads FQNEAQ. The CDR3 has 15 amino acids.

This sequence joins TRBV6-2 or TRBV6-3 and TRBJ2-1; 12 nucleotides match TRBD1. Germline CDR1 and CDR2: MNHEY and SVGEGT. V was pared by 5 bases and J by 10 bases, with 9 bases of the junction left unmatched. This CDR3 is 15 amino acids long. CDR3 loop: CASSPPGTGGREQFF. CDR3 nucleotides: TGTGCCAGCAGTCCCCCCGGGACAGGGGGCCGGGAGCAGTTCTTC.

This chain joins TRBV4-1 and TRBJ2-3; TRBD1 might be the D (6 bases). V lost 0 bases and J lost 3, with 10 bases in between. The germline V gene has CDR1 MGHRA and CDR2 YSYEKL. The CDR3 sequence is 15 residues long. The CDR3 sequence: CASSQDRTETDTQYF. CDR3 coding DNA: TGCGCCAGCAGCCAAGATAGGACAGAAACAGATACGCAGTATTTT.

The V and J genes are TRBV15 and TRBJ2-1, with D possibly matching TRBD2 (5 bases). Germline assignment: CDR1 LNHNV and CDR2 YYDKDF (reference sequence). Trimming took off 1 base at V and 2 bases at J, with 9 bases between the two ends. This CDR3 spans 15 amino acids. The DNA for the CDR3 is TGTGCCACCAGCAGAGTACAGCGGCCCTACAATGAGCAGTTCTTC. Protein product: CATSRVQRPYNEQFF.

The chain has TRBV2 and TRBJ2-1; 14 nucleotides line up with TRBD2. V shed 7 bases and J 13 bases; nucleotides not matched to a gene: 6. The CDR3 contains 13 residues. Germline V CDR1 and CDR2: SNHLY, FYNNEI. DNA of the CDR3: TGTGCCAGCACTGGACTAGCGGGGGGCCTACAGTTCTTC. This translates into CASTGLAGGLQFF.

This chain uses TRBV10-1 with TRBJ1-2; no clear D. V lost 0 bases and J 2 bases, leaving 7 bases between the germline ends. Germline lookup yields CDR1 WNHNN and CDR2 SYGVQD (reference sequence). The CDR3 covers 14 residues. For the CDR3, the DNA is TGCGCCAGCAGTGAGTCCGGCAGAAACTATGGCTACACCTTC. This gives the protein CASSESGRNYGYTF.

The chain is built from TRBV7-9 and TRBJ2-5, with unresolved D. The CDR3 is 11 amino acids. Trimming took off 1 base at V and 6 bases at J, with 3 bases between the two ends. The germline V gene has CDR1 SEHNR and CDR2 FQNEAQ (reference sequence). The CDR3 nucleotides read TGTGCCAGCAGCTTAGGGCAGACCCAGTACTTC. Amino acids: CASSLGQTQYF. The complete variable domain, with remaining parts taken from reference TRBV7-9 and TRBJ2-5, reads DTGVSQNPRHKITKRGQNVTFRCDPISEHNRLYWYRQTLGQGPEFLTYFQNEAQLEKSRLLSDRFSAERPKGSFSTLEIQRTEQGDSAMYLCASSLGQTQYFGPGTRLLVL.

The chain has TRBV6-2 or TRBV6-3 and TRBJ1-2; 9 bases align to TRBD1. Trimming took 4 bases from V and 5 from J; bases not matched to a gene: 5. Germline values: CDR1 MNHEY, CDR2 SVGEGT. This CDR3 has 14 residues. The CDR3 region is CASSSDRGRYGYTF. CDR3 DNA sequence: TGTGCCAGCAGTTCGGACAGGGGACGTTATGGCTACACCTTC.

Concerning this clone: Within the sample, other DNA sequences also encode this same CDR3. The chain combines TRBV27 with TRBJ1-6; D is perhaps TRBD1 (6 bases). Germline assignment: CDR1 MNHEY and CDR2 SMNVEV (reference sequence). CDR3 length: 14 amino acids. The ends were cut back, 2 bases at V and 4 bases at J, with 6 bases in the middle. CDR3 loop: CASSLTGYNSPLHF. The CDR3 nucleotides are TGTGCCAGCAGTTTAACAGGGTATAATTCACCCCTCCACTTT.

The V and J genes are TRBV4-2 and TRBJ2-7, with TRBD1 identical over 11 bases. The V gene end was trimmed by 0 bases and the J gene end by 3 bases; junction bases not matched to a gene: 4. Germline values: CDR1 LGHNA, CDR2 YNFKEQ. The CDR3 loop spans 16 amino acids. CDR3 coding DNA: TGTGCCAGCAGCCAAGAAGAGGGGACAGGGGGCTACGAGCAGTACTTC. As protein: CASSQEEGTGGYEQYF.

V gene TRBV2 combines with J gene TRBJ2-1; 13 bases fit TRBD2. This CDR3 is 14 amino acids long. The V gene end was trimmed by 4 bases and the J gene end by 9 bases; junction bases not matched to a gene: 3. Per the germline V gene, CDR1 is SNHLY and CDR2 is FYNNEI. CDR3 amino acids: CASSGTSGRSEQFF. CDR3 sequence (DNA): TGTGCCAGCAGTGGGACTAGCGGGAGAAGTGAGCAGTTCTTC.

This clone was recorded only once. The chain joins TRBV10-2 to TRBJ2-5, with 8 bases lining up with TRBD1. There are 12 residues in the CDR3. Per the germline V gene, CDR1 is WSHSY and CDR2 is SAAADI. The V gene end was trimmed by 8 bases and the J gene end by 5 bases; junction bases not matched to a gene: 4. The CDR3 DNA reads as TGCGCCAGCGGAAGACAGGGGGAGACCCAGTACTTC. Its translation is CASGRQGETQYF.

V usage is TRBV6-5 and J usage is TRBJ1-4; TRBD1 matches 7 bases. J lost 5 bases, V lost 3 bases, and 3 bases had no gene match. Germline V lookup: CDR1 MNHEY, CDR2 SVGAGI. This CDR3 is 14 amino acids long. Here the CDR3 reads CASSYGTENEKLFF. The CDR3 bases are TGTGCCAGCAGTTATGGGACAGAAAATGAAAAACTGTTTTTT.

The J gene is TRBJ2-5, the V gene TRBV27; TRBD2 is a possible D gene (6 bases). The V end was cut by 4 bases, the J end by 9 bases, with 12 bases between. The CDR3 runs 12 residues. Germline-derived CDR1 and CDR2 are MNHEY and SMNVEV (reference sequence). The CDR3: CASSSRGGAQYF. The CDR3 DNA follows: TGTGCCAGCAGTTCACGGGGCGGGGCCCAGTACTTC.

This rearrangement joins TRBV30 to TRBJ1-1; a weak D match, TRBD1 (5 bases). V was cut by 3 bases and J by 3 bases, with 14 bases left in between. The CDR3 totals 14 residues. Germline CDR1 is GTSNPN and CDR2 is SVGIG (reference sequence). The CDR3 reads CAWSRDFFDTEAFF. The CDR3 nucleotides read TGTGCCTGGAGCCGGGACTTTTTCGACACTGAAGCTTTCTTT.

The V and J genes are TRBV12-2 and TRBJ2-2. TRBV12-2 is shown as a pseudogene. The CDR3 contains 20 residues. Here the CDR3 reads CASRLLTKRRGLRKTGELFF. CDR3 bases: TGTGCAAGTCGTTTACTTACTAAGCGTCGGGGGCTAAGGAAAACCGGGGAGCTGTTTTTT.

CDR3 sequence: CSASAGPGTEAFF. CDR3 DNA: TGCAGTGCTAGTGCGGGTCCCGGGACTGAAGCTTTCTTT. The chain employs TRBV20-1 and TRBJ1-1; D gene unclear. The germline V gene encodes CDR1 DFQATT and CDR2 SNEGSKA (reference sequence). The CDR3 extends over 13 amino acids. Trimming took 3 bases from V and 5 from J, leaving 13 bases between them.

The chain is built from TRBV27 and TRBJ2-7; D might be TRBD2 (5 bases). This CDR3 spans 12 amino acids. Germline V gene data show CDR1 as MNHEY and CDR2 as SMNVEV (reference sequence). V gave up 4 bases and J gave up 6 bases, with 10 bases separating them. The CDR3 region has the DNA TGTGCCAGCAGTTCCACTCGGGGCGAGCAGTACTTC. Translating gives CASSSTRGEQYF.

This chain links TRBV5-1 with TRBJ2-1; TRBD2 agrees at 12 bases. V trimming: 4 bases; J trimming: 4 bases; junction bases outside the gene matches: 6. CDR1 SGHRS and CDR2 YFSETQ come from the germline V gene. This CDR3 has 16 amino acids. The CDR3 is CASSGLAGGPYNEQFF. CDR3 coding DNA: TGCGCCAGCAGCGGGCTAGCGGGGGGGCCGTACAATGAGCAGTTCTTC.

The chain combines TRBV7-2 with TRBJ2-1; D might be TRBD1 or TRBD2, each matching 6 bases. V shed 1 base and J shed 4 bases, with 11 bases lying between them. CDR3 length: 15 residues. CDR1 and CDR2 from the germline V gene are SGHTA and FQGNSA. The CDR3 nucleotides read TGTGCCAGCAGCTTAGGGTGGGGGGCTTACAATGAGCAGTTCTTC. It specifies CASSLGWGAYNEQFF.

The chain has TRBV6-1 and TRBJ1-2; 8 bases match TRBD1. This CDR3 contains 15 residues. After removal of 0 bases from V and 4 bases from J, the junction contained 4 bases not matched to a gene. Germline V gene sequence: CDR1 MNHNS, CDR2 SASEGT. The CDR3 protein is CASSEAAGTGYGYTF. The CDR3 DNA sequence: TGTGCCAGCAGTGAAGCGGCAGGGACAGGCTATGGCTACACCTTC.

The chain recombines TRBV10-1 with TRBJ1-2, with TRBD1 matching over 7 bases. The junction had 14 bases not matched to a gene; V was cut back by 6 bases and J by 4 bases. Germline lookup yields CDR1 WNHNN and CDR2 SYGVQD (reference sequence). The CDR3 sequence is 16 residues long. This CDR3 reads CASRKRGTARSYGYTF. CDR3 DNA sequence: TGCGCCAGCAGGAAGCGGGGGACAGCCCGAAGCTATGGCTACACCTTC.

This clone was counted a few times. This rearrangement joins TRBV4-1 to TRBJ2-3, with D perhaps matching TRBD1 (5 bases). The V gene lost 1 base and the J gene lost 6 bases, with 11 bases spanning the gap. This CDR3 region has 14 residues. Germline V gene data show CDR1 as MGHRA and CDR2 as YSYEKL. CDR3: CASSQGGRVDTQYF. Here the CDR3 DNA reads TGCGCCAGCAGCCAAGGTGGCAGGGTGGATACGCAGTATTTT.